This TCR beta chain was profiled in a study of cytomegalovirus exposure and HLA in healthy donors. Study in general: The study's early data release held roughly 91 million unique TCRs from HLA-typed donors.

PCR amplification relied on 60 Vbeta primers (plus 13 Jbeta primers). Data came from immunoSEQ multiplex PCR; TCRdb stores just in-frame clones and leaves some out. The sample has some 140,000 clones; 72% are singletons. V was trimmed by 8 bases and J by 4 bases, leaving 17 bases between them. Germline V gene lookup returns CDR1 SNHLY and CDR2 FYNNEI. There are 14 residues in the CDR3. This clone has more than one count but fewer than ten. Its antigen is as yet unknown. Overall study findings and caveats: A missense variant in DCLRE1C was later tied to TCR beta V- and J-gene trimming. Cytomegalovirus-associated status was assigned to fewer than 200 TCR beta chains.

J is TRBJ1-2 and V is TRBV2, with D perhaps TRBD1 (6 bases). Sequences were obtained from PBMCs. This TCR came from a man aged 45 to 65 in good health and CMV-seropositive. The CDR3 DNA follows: TGTGCCAGCGTCAATACAGGGATTGGCTATGGCTACACCTTC. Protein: CASVNTGIGYGYTF.